Described below is a single T cell receptor beta chain sequence and its context. Its antigen is currently not known. Base qualities are not recorded, but no much larger clone differs from it by a single base. These data originate in a study of blood T cells in healthy people across ages (dated by TCRdb to 2015 to 2017). Background for the entire study: Template switching captured roughly one uniquely barcoded TCR beta cDNA molecule per two T cells in model experiments. The study measured age-related changes in TCR beta repertoire diversity using deep sequencing normalized with unique cDNA molecular identifiers. Four age groups were formed from the donors: young (average approximately 15 years), middle-aged (approximately 39), aged (over 55) and long-lived (82). To avoid experimental bias, donors of different ages were spread randomly across the sequencing lanes. Using the same blood draw, the study looked at two additional independent replicas of 1 million unique cDNA reads for two donors, one aged 18 to 30 and the other aged 80 or older.

V is cut by 3 bases and J by 6 bases, and the space between the germline ends is 18 bases. The CDR3 runs 16 residues from the cysteine to the phenylalanine. Just CDR3 DNA is preserved here, 48 bases in frame from base 1. CDR1 and CDR2, per the germline V gene (reference sequence), are SEHNR and FQNEAQ. The donors were some 36 Caucasian individuals from Russia, aged roughly 6 to 100 years, who were systemically healthy. Approximately 10 milliliters of peripheral blood were collected from each donor into EDTA-treated Vacutainer tubes. PBMCs were isolated by Ficoll-Paque density-gradient centrifugation, with at least 7 million obtained per sample. Total RNA, at least 6 micrograms per sample, was extracted from PBMCs with Trizol reagent. Naive CD45RAhigh/CD27high T cell percentages were measured by flow cytometry on a PBMC aliquot from every donor. Preparation of the library involved 5' RACE. The instrument given in TCRdb is Illumina HiSeq 2500. A second PCR of roughly 6 to 12 cycles was run with a J-beta primer mix and a sample-barcoded 5' primer. A template-switch 5' adaptor carrying 12 random nucleotides introduced a unique molecular identifier onto each TCR beta cDNA molecule. Each sample yielded at least 3 million CDR3-containing paired-end reads. The Mint cDNA synthesis kit, primed by a TRBC-specific oligonucleotide, was used to synthesize first-strand cDNA from all RNA. Following uracil-DNA glycosylase treatment, all cDNA underwent a first 18-cycle PCR with the universal primers M1SS and BC2_uni_R. The study's own analysis went as follows. Normalization of each sample was performed by random selection of 1 million high-quality reads, each carrying a distinct molecular identifier. Reads with shared molecular identifiers were discarded instead of being binned into consensus sequences. MiTCR, run with a Q25 quality threshold and the strictest error-elimination algorithm, handled CDR3 identification, clonotype clustering and error correction. A nonparametric unseen species model with Euler transformation was used to estimate lower-bound total TCR beta diversity. TCRdb's own reprocessing of the public reads used fastp at Q25 and MiXCR and kept productive beta chains. Rows matching on CDR3 protein sequence are summarized as one entry with the most common DNA and genes. TCRdb, not the original authors, processed these V and J calls. The sample includes 1.2 million to 1.5 million distinct CDR3 sequences, with 59% observed a single time. The top ten constitute over 5.5% of the sample.

Points the paper makes about the study in general: There was a strong correlation between observed TCR beta diversity and the percentage of naive T cells measured by flow cytometry. Observed TCR beta diversity per million T cells fell roughly linearly with age, and a significant reduction was already apparent by age around 40. Estimates of total diversity based on one million sequenced T cells were regarded as lower bounds and as underestimates. Compared with the aged group, the long-lived group had more naive CD4+ T cells, fewer expanded clones and increased TCR diversity, suggesting age selection. Conclusive comparison of naive and antigen-experienced compartments was prevented by the profiling of bulk unsorted PBMCs. Donor CMV infection status was unknown, potentially confounding age-related changes in expanded clonotypes.

This TCR was sampled from a man younger than 35 in good health. The sample taken for sequencing was blood. The rearranged segments are TRBV7-9 and TRBJ2-1, and the D gene may be TRBD1, 5 bases matching. The DNA is TGTGCCAGCAGCTTTAGTCCCTCAAGACAGATCAATGAGCAGTTCTTC. Its coded protein is CASSFSPSRQINEQFF.